This T cell receptor (beta chain) originates from a study of Ad26.COV2.S vaccination and SARS-CoV-2 variants. Study background: Ad26.COV2.S given intramuscularly, once or twice 56 days apart.

The V gene end was trimmed by 8 bases and the J gene end by 7 bases; junction bases not matched to a gene: 11. The germline gives CDR1 SGHAT, CDR2 FQDESV (reference sequence). The CDR3 sequence is 13 residues long. On this clone itself: As yet, its antigen is unknown.

The study's findings and limits: After vaccination, substantial breadth of spike-specific CD8+ and CD4+ responses was reported. Analyses of TCR breadth and depth may have underestimated total T cell responses.

The protocol was immunoSEQ multiplex PCR, while the TCRdb copy is restricted to in-frame clones and leaves out a portion. The sample carries more than 400,000 clones, 90% recorded once. The treatment here: about 20 received Ad26.COV2.S at low or high dose, single or two shots; several received placebo; per-sample allocation not given. It was on day 63 after the first vaccine or placebo injection that samples were taken. Vaccination used an Ad26 vector expressing Wuhan-strain SARS-CoV-2 spike. The sequencing here drew on peripheral blood, taken in a trial of Ad26.COV2.S vaccine versus placebo. The V and J genes are TRBV11-1 and TRBJ2-7, with 7 bases that match TRBD2. The receptor comes from a person between 18 and 65 years old who received the Ad26.COV2.S COVID-19 vaccine or a placebo. CDR3 sequence (DNA): TGTGCCAGCTCTCTGACTAGCCCGGGGGAGCAGTACTTC. This codes for CASSLTSPGEQYF. Complete variable domain (other parts from reference TRBV11-1 and TRBJ2-7): EAEVAQSPRYKITEKSQAVAFWCDPISGHATLYWYRQILGQGPELLVQFQDESVVDDSQLPKDRFSAERLKGVDSTLKIQPAELGDSAMYLCASSLTSPGEQYFGPGTRLTVT.